This passage covers 12 T cell receptor beta chains from one sample sequenced in a study of T cell responses to AZD1222 COVID-19 vaccine. The table came from immunoSEQ multiplex PCR; TCRdb's copy has only in-frame clones and leaves some out. The table includes approximately 150,000 clones, roughly nine tenths detected once. This material consisted of peripheral blood, taken on day 0 of AZD1222 vaccination. Receptor source: an adult in good health.

The chain is built from TRBV4-3 and TRBJ2-7; weak D call: TRBD1 (6 bases). CDR1 is LGHNA, CDR2 YSLEER, per germline. Trimming took 2 bases from V and 2 from J, leaving 7 bases between them. The CDR3 consists of 13 residues. CDR3 nucleotides: TGCGCCAGCAGCCAAAGGACAGCCTACGAGCAGTACTTC. This sequence encodes CASSQRTAYEQYF.

This chain links TRBV7-2 with TRBJ2-5; 7 bases are a match to TRBD2. Germline V gives CDR1 SGHTA, CDR2 FQGNSA. The CDR3 loop spans 14 amino acids. V was clipped by 3 bases and J by 2 bases; unmatched bases: 3. CDR3 bases: TGTGCCAGCAGCTTTAGCGGGCAACAAGAGACCCAGTACTTC. This gives the protein CASSFSGQQETQYF.

This clone was recorded only once. This sequence joins TRBV25-1 and TRBJ1-1; D unclear. Germline V gives CDR1 MGHDK, CDR2 SYGVNS. The CDR3 spans 15 residues. V lost 5 bases and J lost 1, with 14 bases in between. The DNA of the CDR3 is TGTGCCAGCAGTCCCATGATTTCGAGGAACACTGAAGCTTTCTTT. Translated, it gives CASSPMISRNTEAFF.

This chain connects TRBV28 to TRBJ2-5; TRBD1 is a possible D gene (5 bases). The germline V gene encodes CDR1 MDHEN and CDR2 SYDVKM. The CDR3 is 14 residues long. V was pared by 1 base and J by 1 base, with 7 bases between. CDR3 region: CASSLFDSQETQYF. In DNA form, the CDR3 reads TGTGCCAGCAGTTTATTCGACAGCCAAGAGACCCAGTACTTC.

The genes are TRBV19 and TRBJ1-4; 8 positions match TRBD1. V lost 7 bases and J lost 0; bases outside the gene matches: 4. The CDR3 covers 15 residues. Looked up from germline, CDR1 is LNHDA and CDR2 is SQIVND (reference sequence). The CDR3 is CASTAGGTTNEKLFF. The CDR3, as DNA: TGTGCCAGTACTGCAGGGGGCACAACTAATGAAAAACTGTTTTTT. Filled out from reference TRBV19 and TRBJ1-4, the complete variable domain reads DGGITQSPKYLFRKEGQNVTLSCEQNLNHDAMYWYRQDPGQGLRLIYYSQIVNDFQKGDIAEGYSVSREKKESFPLTVTSAQKNPTAFYLCASTAGGTTNEKLFFGSGTQLSVL.

This clone occurred a few times. V is TRBV2 and J is TRBJ1-5; unclear D gene. Trimming left V 2 bases short and J 0 bases short, with 5 bases between. The CDR3 length is 14 residues. Germline CDR1 reads SNHLY; CDR2 reads FYNNEI. The CDR3 is CASSEYYSNQPQHF. The CDR3 region has the DNA TGTGCCAGCAGTGAATACTATAGCAATCAGCCCCAGCATTTT.

The genes are TRBV4-1 and TRBJ2-2; D unresolved. Trimming shortened V by 0 bases and J by 8 bases, and 10 bases separated the two germline ends. The CDR3 spans 14 residues. Germline V gene sequence: CDR1 MGHRA, CDR2 YSYEKL. CDR3 bases: TGCGCCAGCAGCCAAGAAACTTCGCTGGGGGAGCTGTTTTTT. It yields the protein CASSQETSLGELFF.

The chain recombines TRBV7-8 with TRBJ1-1, with D perhaps matching TRBD1 (6 bases). This CDR3 spans 14 amino acids. In germline, CDR1 is SGHVS, CDR2 FQNEAQ. V was cut by 4 bases and J by 8 bases, with 17 bases left in between. CDR3 in DNA: TGTGCCAGCAGCTCCATCAGGGGCCGGGGCGAAGCTTTCTTT. This codes for CASSSIRGRGEAFF.

The rearrangement uses TRBV7-2 and TRBJ1-2, with 8 bases identical to TRBD1. The V and J ends lost 4 bases and 2 bases, in that order; junction bases with no gene match: 6. This CDR3 contains 15 residues. Germline assignment: CDR1 SGHTA and CDR2 FQGNSA. The CDR3 protein is CASSSRTGQNYGYTF. CDR3 sequence (DNA): TGTGCCAGCAGCTCCCGGACAGGGCAGAACTATGGCTACACCTTC.

The V call is TRBV20-1, the J call TRBJ1-5; 10 bases fit TRBD1. V trimming: 3 bases; J trimming: 3 bases; junction bases outside the gene matches: 8. CDR1 DFQATT and CDR2 SNEGSKA come from the germline V gene (reference sequence). There are 16 residues in the CDR3. The DNA of the CDR3 is TGCAGTGCTAGTTCACCGGGACAGGGGCCCAATCAGCCCCAGCATTTT. Its translation: CSASSPGQGPNQPQHF.

This chain uses TRBV6-5 with TRBJ2-5; D gene uncertain. The ends were cut back, 0 bases at V and 1 base at J, with 9 bases in the middle. The germline CDR1 and CDR2 sequences are MNHEY and SVGAGI. The CDR3 has 15 amino acids. The CDR3 protein is CASSYSVRLQETQYF. CDR3 bases: TGTGCCAGCAGTTACTCGGTTCGCCTCCAAGAGACCCAGTACTTC.

The chain is built from TRBV19 and TRBJ2-1, with TRBD1 matching over 10 bases. Trimming cost V 4 bases and J 10 bases; bases outside gene matches: 1. Germline values: CDR1 LNHDA, CDR2 SQIVND (reference sequence). The CDR3 extends over 12 amino acids. CDR3 sequence reads: CASSRQGAEQFF. The CDR3, as DNA: TGTGCCAGTAGTAGACAGGGGGCGGAGCAGTTCTTC. Using reference TRBV19 and TRBJ2-1 for the parts outside the CDR3, the full variable domain is DGGITQSPKYLFRKEGQNVTLSCEQNLNHDAMYWYRQDPGQGLRLIYYSQIVNDFQKGDIAEGYSVSREKKESFPLTVTSAQKNPTAFYLCASSRQGAEQFFGPGTRLTVL.